This T cell receptor (beta chain) was profiled in a study of molecular identifiers for immune sequencing clone quantification. This clonotype was observed a handful of times. This CDR3 has 15 residues. Trimming cost V 0 bases and J 1 base, with 10 bases left between them. The germline V gene encodes CDR1 LGHNA and CDR2 YNFKEQ. TCRdb independently ran MiXCR on the PCR reads; one entry per CDR3 protein. The sample has 88,000 or so distinct CDR3 sequences, around a fifth seen once. V is TRBV4-2 and J is TRBJ2-7; D possibly matches TRBD1 or TRBD2 (5 bases each). The TCR was taken from a human donor in good health. Some libraries in this study had Jurkat cell RNA spiked in. Input material: naive CD8+ T cells from blood, with Jurkat cell RNA spiked in. Subset noted: FACS-sorted CD8+CD4-CCR7+CD45RA+ naive T cells. The CDR3 sequence is CASSQDGGFSYEQYF. CDR3 DNA sequence: TGTGCCAGCAGCCAAGATGGGGGTTTTTCCTACGAGCAGTACTTC.